This T cell receptor beta chain was identified in a study of T cells in Graves' hyperthyroidism and ophthalmopathy. General study findings and limits: In blood, most of the thyroid clonotypes expanded above 0.001 were also present.

What was amplified from RNA transcripts were TCR beta CDR3 regions. RT-PCR in the first round (using the HTBI primer set) targeted the TCR CDR3. MiXCR was run by TCRdb on the multiplex PCR reads, yielding one entry per CDR3 protein. In the table there are a few hundred thousand distinct CDR3 sequences, 46% of which are singletons. On this clonotype itself: Its target is not known.

Germline CDR1 is MGHDK and CDR2 is SYGVNS. The CDR3 consists of 13 residues. V was clipped by 5 bases and J by 6 bases, with 13 bases between them. Patients were excluded because of uncontrolled infection, other autoimmune disease, pregnancy or lactation. The TCR was taken from an adult woman with Graves' disease, either hyperthyroidism or ophthalmopathy (not recorded which). The sequencing input was peripheral blood or thyroid tissue (not recorded which). The V gene is TRBV25-1, the J gene TRBJ1-1; D perhaps matches TRBD1 (5 bases). The CDR3 DNA sequence: TGTGCCAGCAGTTACGGGGGTATGGCTGAAGCTTTCTTT. Amino acid sequence: CASSYGGMAEAFF.